Sequencing of this TCR beta chain was carried out in a study of CD8+CD57+ T cells in acquired aplastic anemia (dated by TCRdb to the late 2010s). Context from the whole study: On average, sorted CD4+ and CD8+ cells yielded approximately 3 ug of extracted DNA, with a range of roughly 0.18 to 30 ug. CD8+CD57+ expansion was defined as a frequency above the mean frequency observed in healthy subjects.

Broader findings and caveats from the paper: Patients and healthy controls showed no significant difference in CD8+ Simpson's diversity (P=0.060). Although around 30 CD8+ CDR3 sequences were shared by patients and controls, these sequences appeared highly expressed in patients and within the immunodominant clones of patients.

V sheds 4 bases and J sheds 3 bases, leaving 13 bases between their ends. The CDR3 has 14 amino acids, counting the end cysteine and phenylalanine. This entry keeps only the CDR3 DNA: 42 bases, framed from base 1. Based on the germline V gene, the CDR1 and CDR2 sequences are SNHLY and FYNNEI. This clonotype was observed many times. There is no known antigen for this receptor. Base qualities were left out, and no much larger clone turns up one base away. Genomic DNA was used as template for profiling of TCR beta VDJ combinations and CDR3 sequences. An Illumina HiSeq 2000 was used for TCR repertoire sequencing. The study's processing was this. TRBV/TRBJ rearrangement plots, CDR3 size and DJ length profiles, and Simpson's diversity index were used to evaluate the repertoires. The most abundant DNA sequence in the deep sequencing data was defined as the immunodominant clone. CDR3 amino acid sequences were screened for sharing across subjects and compared with published repertoires and the VDJdb database. The public reads were quality trimmed at Q25 with fastp and then assembled into clones with MiXCR by TCRdb, keeping productive beta chains. All rows with the same CDR3 protein become a single entry with the most common DNA and genes. These V and J calls rely on TCRdb rather than the paper's analysis. The table for this sample lists some 200,000 distinct CDR3 sequences; approximately 52% of them were counted only once. The ten largest clones add up to around 2% of the sample.

Flow cytometry had shown CD8+CD57+ cell expansion in the patients selected for sequencing. Severe acquired aplastic anemia was diagnosed in all patients according to International Study of Aplastic Anemia and Agranulocytosis and Camitta criteria. Patients had received no therapy at the time of blood sampling. In this study, sorted CD4+ and CD8+ T cells from the blood of healthy subjects and of severe aplastic anemia patients had their TCR repertoires deep-sequenced. In the USA, patient enrollment took place under clinicaltrials.gov protocols 00001620, 01623167, 00001397, 00071045, 00081523 and 00961064. Ficoll-Paque density gradient centrifugation was used to isolate peripheral blood mononuclear cells. Before DNA extraction, CD4+ and CD8+ T cells were sorted by FACS or by magnetic beads.

The sequenced sample was sorted CD4+, CD8+, or CD8+CD57+ T cells (not recorded which) from PBMCs. Recombination linked TRBV2 to TRBJ2-7; the D gene is perhaps TRBD2, from 6 matching bases. The source is a human donor with aplastic anemia. In nucleotides, the sequence is TGTGCCAGCAGTGTAGGGGCGGGGATCTACGAGCAGTACTTC. Its protein product is CASSVGAGIYEQYF.